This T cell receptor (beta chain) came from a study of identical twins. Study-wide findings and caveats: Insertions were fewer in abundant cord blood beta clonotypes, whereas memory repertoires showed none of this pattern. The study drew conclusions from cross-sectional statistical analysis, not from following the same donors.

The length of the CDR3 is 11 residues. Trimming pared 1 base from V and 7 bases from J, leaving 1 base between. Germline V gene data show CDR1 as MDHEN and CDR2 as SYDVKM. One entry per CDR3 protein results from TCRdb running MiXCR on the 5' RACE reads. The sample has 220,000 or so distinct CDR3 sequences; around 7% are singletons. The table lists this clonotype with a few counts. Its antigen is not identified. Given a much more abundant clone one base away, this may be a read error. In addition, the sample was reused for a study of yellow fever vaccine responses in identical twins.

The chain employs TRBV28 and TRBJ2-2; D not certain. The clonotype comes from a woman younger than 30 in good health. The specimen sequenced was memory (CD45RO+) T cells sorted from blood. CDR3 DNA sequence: TGTGCCAGCAGTTTATTCGGGGAGCTGTTTTTT. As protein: CASSLFGELFF. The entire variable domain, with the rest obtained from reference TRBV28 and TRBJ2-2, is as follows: DVKVTQSSRYLVKRTGEKVFLECVQDMDHENMFWYRQDPGLGLRLIYFSYDVKMKEKGDIPEGYSVSREKKERFSLILESASTNQTSMYLCASSLFGELFFGEGSRLTVL.